The 10 T cell receptor beta chains below were found in one sample sequenced in a study of cytomegalovirus exposure and HLA in healthy donors. Sequencing was performed with immunoSEQ multiplex PCR; in TCRdb, only in-frame clones are kept and a portion is missing. This sample carries more than 110,000 clones, 70% to 90% of them seen once, and the ten largest clones take approximately 7.5%. Material for sequencing was PBMCs. The receptors were gathered from a woman younger than 35 in good health and CMV-seropositive.

The chain uses TRBV13 and TRBJ1-5, with 9 positions matching TRBD1. Germline-derived CDR1 and CDR2 are PRHDT and FYEKMQ (reference sequence). This CDR3 has 18 amino acids. Germline trimming cut 3 bases from V and 1 base from J; bases unmatched to any gene: 10. CDR3 DNA sequence: TGTGCCAGCAGCTTGGGACAGGGATTGATGTCCAGCAATCAGCCCCAGCATTTT. As protein: CASSLGQGLMSSNQPQHF.

The chain has TRBV6-1 and TRBJ2-5; TRBD2 aligns across 7 bases. J was trimmed by 4 bases and V by 1 base; bases with no gene match: 6. CDR3 length: 15 residues. CDR1 is MNHNS and CDR2 is SASEGT in the germline V gene. CDR3 region: CASSEDEASGETQYF. CDR3 DNA sequence: TGTGCCAGCAGTGAAGATGAAGCTAGCGGAGAGACCCAGTACTTC.

Only a few counts were recorded for this clone. This rearrangement joins TRBV30 to TRBJ2-6, with 9 bases fitting TRBD1. Germline V gene data show CDR1 as GTSNPN and CDR2 as SVGIG (reference sequence). The CDR3 loop spans 16 amino acids. CDR3 in DNA: TGTGCTGCCGGGGACAGGGTTTACTCTGGGGCCAACGTCCTGACTTTC. It codes for CAAGDRVYSGANVLTF.

The chain has TRBV5-4 and TRBJ1-2, with 11 bases identical to TRBD1. Germline lookup yields CDR1 SGHNT and CDR2 YYREEE (reference sequence). The ends lost 6 bases at V and 8 bases at J; junction bases unmatched: 6. The CDR3 length is 13 residues. The chain's CDR3 is CASTPGQGDGYTF. The CDR3 DNA reads TGTGCCAGCACTCCGGGACAGGGGGACGGCTACACCTTC. Full variable domain (missing parts from reference TRBV5-4 and TRBJ1-2): ETGVTQSPTHLIKTRGQQVTLRCSSQSGHNTVSWYQQALGQGPQFIFQYYREEENGRGNFPPRFSGLQFPNYSSELNVNALELDDSALYLCASTPGQGDGYTFGSGTRLTVV.

The chain uses TRBV19 and TRBJ2-5; 11 bases fit TRBD2. V shed 5 bases and J 2 bases; nucleotides not matched to a gene: 4. Germline CDR1 is LNHDA and CDR2 is SQIVND (reference sequence). The CDR3 runs to 15 residues. The CDR3 reads CASSLRLAGQETQYF. The DNA for the CDR3 is TGTGCCAGTAGTCTTCGACTAGCGGGGCAAGAGACCCAGTACTTC. The full variable domain, with the rest looked up from reference TRBV19 and TRBJ2-5, is DGGITQSPKYLFRKEGQNVTLSCEQNLNHDAMYWYRQDPGQGLRLIYYSQIVNDFQKGDIAEGYSVSREKKESFPLTVTSAQKNPTAFYLCASSLRLAGQETQYFGPGTRLLVL.

The rearrangement joins TRBV27 to TRBJ2-3; a possible D gene is TRBD2 (6 bases). Trimming took off 4 bases at V and 6 bases at J, with 14 bases between the two ends. This CDR3 has 14 residues. Per germline, CDR1 MNHEY and CDR2 SMNVEV (reference sequence). CDR3 nucleotide sequence: TGTGCCAGCAGTTCGGCGACTAGTGCCGATACGCAGTATTTT. Amino acid sequence: CASSSATSADTQYF.

The genes are TRBV27 and TRBJ1-4; 9 bases align to TRBD1. The CDR3 loop spans 14 amino acids. J lost 9 bases, V lost 4 bases, and 6 bases had no gene match. The germline gives CDR1 MNHEY, CDR2 SMNVEV (reference sequence). As DNA, the CDR3 is TGTGCCAGCAGTTCGACAGGGGGTTATAAAAAACTGTTTTTT. This gives the protein CASSSTGGYKKLFF.

The rearrangement uses TRBV7-6 and TRBJ2-5, with 7 bases fitting TRBD1. Per germline, CDR1 SGHVS and CDR2 FNYEAQ. J was trimmed by 1 base and V by 4 bases; bases with no gene match: 12. The CDR3 contains 17 residues. CDR3 loop: CASSYFPGQAIQETQYF. The CDR3 region has the DNA TGTGCCAGCAGCTACTTCCCCGGACAGGCCATCCAAGAGACCCAGTACTTC.

The J gene is TRBJ2-2, the V gene TRBV5-4, with D perhaps TRBD2 (7 bases). The CDR3 is made up of 15 amino acids. CDR1 is SGHNT and CDR2 is YYREEE in the germline V gene (reference sequence). The germline V and J ends were trimmed by 4 bases and 3 bases, with 13 bases remaining between them. CDR3 DNA: TGTGCCAGCAGCCTAGGGGGGGGCGACACCGGGGAGCTGTTTTTT. Its protein is CASSLGGGDTGELFF.

The chain links TRBV4-2 to TRBJ2-2, with D perhaps TRBD2 (6 bases). The V gene's germline CDR1 is LGHNA and CDR2 YNFKEQ. The V end was cut by 1 base, the J end by 4 bases, with 19 bases between. This CDR3 region has 18 residues. The CDR3 nucleotides read TGTGCCAGCAGCCAAGCCCGGGGCGGGACTCTATTCACCGGGGAGCTGTTTTTT. Protein sequence: CASSQARGGTLFTGELFF.